This passage covers 18 T cell receptor beta chains from one sample sequenced in a study of radiation and T cells in renal cell carcinoma. Method: immunoSEQ multiplex PCR; TCRdb's copy keeps in-frame clones and lacks some. The table includes more than 8,500 clones, about 66% detected once. The treatment denotes: treatment-naive control, cytoreductive nephrectomy. Sequenced here: tumor tissue, sampled from a patient whose treatment was nephrectomy without radiotherapy. All receptors come from a man aged 55 to 70 with renal cell carcinoma.

This clone was detected only once. The rearrangement links TRBV4-1 to TRBJ2-7; 9 positions match TRBD1. CDR1 is MGHRA and CDR2 is YSYEKL in the germline V gene. V shed 5 bases and J 1 base; nucleotides not matched to a gene: 6. This CDR3 has 15 residues. CDR3: CASSGGQGSSYEQYF. CDR3 sequence (DNA): TGCGCCAGCAGCGGGGGACAGGGAAGTTCCTACGAGCAGTACTTC.

This clone was recorded a few times. The DNA of the CDR3 is TGCGCCAGCACGGGACGGGAGAGGAATGAGCAGTTCTTC. Translating it yields CASTGRERNEQFF. The chain employs TRBV10-2 and TRBJ2-1, with a tentative D call TRBD2 (6 bases). The CDR3 contains 13 residues. Trimming shortened V by 7 bases and J by 7 bases, and 14 bases separated the two germline ends. Germline V gene data show CDR1 as WSHSY and CDR2 as SAAADI.

The chain combines TRBV6-5 with TRBJ2-5; D perhaps matches TRBD1 (6 bases). Trimming left V 2 bases short and J 2 bases short, with 9 bases between. The CDR3 spans 14 residues. CDR1 and CDR2 (germline): MNHEY, SVGAGI. CDR3 region: CASSYDQGQETQYF. The DNA for the CDR3 is TGTGCCAGCAGTTACGATCAGGGGCAAGAGACCCAGTACTTC.

The chain carries TRBV19 and TRBJ1-5; the D is unclear. The germline gives CDR1 LNHDA, CDR2 SQIVND (reference sequence). This CDR3 spans 13 amino acids. Trimming stripped 3 bases from V and 7 bases from J, with 10 bases between. The CDR3 nucleotides read TGTGCCAGTAGTATGTCCGGGAACCAGCCCCAGCATTTT. The encoded protein is CASSMSGNQPQHF.

Worth noting for this clone: A much larger clone differs by one base, so this may be a read error. The chain recombines TRBV6-1 with TRBJ2-3; no clear D gene. CDR3 length: 12 amino acids. V lost 6 bases to trimming and J lost 2 bases, with 6 bases between them. From germline, CDR1 is MNHNS and CDR2 SASEGT. CDR3: CASSDPTDTQYF. Here the CDR3 DNA reads TGTGCCAGCAGCGATCCCACAGATACGCAGTATTTT.

V gene TRBV5-4 combines with J gene TRBJ2-1, with D unclear. The CDR3 is made up of 14 amino acids. The germline CDR1 and CDR2 sequences are SGHNT and YYREEE (reference sequence). Trimming removed 3 bases from V and 6 bases from J, with 13 bases in between. The CDR3 DNA reads as TGTGCCAGCAGCTCCCAGTCGGGTGGCAATGAGCAGTTCTTC. It encodes CASSSQSGGNEQFF. Based on the CDR3 plus reference TRBV5-4 and TRBJ2-1, the full variable domain is ETGVTQSPTHLIKTRGQQVTLRCSSQSGHNTVSWYQQALGQGPQFIFQYYREEENGRGNFPPRFSGLQFPNYSSELNVNALELDDSALYLCASSSQSGGNEQFFGPGTRLTVL.

The chain couples TRBV28 to TRBJ2-7; the D is unclear. This CDR3 spans 14 amino acids. The V gene lost 1 base and the J gene lost 0 bases, with 7 bases spanning the gap. The germline gives CDR1 MDHEN, CDR2 SYDVKM. CDR3 DNA sequence: TGTGCCAGCAGTTTATACGCAGTCTCCTACGAGCAGTACTTC. This gives the protein CASSLYAVSYEQYF.

The V gene is TRBV7-2, the J gene TRBJ2-7; D is perhaps TRBD1 or TRBD2 (6 bases each). Looked up from germline, CDR1 is SGHTA and CDR2 is FQGNSA. The CDR3 consists of 14 residues. Trimming cost V 5 bases and J 2 bases, with 13 bases left between them. The CDR3 region is CASSDTGGPYEQYF. CDR3 in DNA: TGTGCCAGCAGCGACACCGGGGGCCCCTACGAGCAGTACTTC.

The chain has TRBV6-5 and TRBJ2-4, with 7 nucleotides matching TRBD1. V lost 6 bases and J lost 7; bases outside the gene matches: 12. The germline V gene has CDR1 MNHEY and CDR2 SVGAGI. This CDR3 comprises 15 residues. The CDR3 sequence: CASSRVYLGQNIQYF. The CDR3 bases are TGTGCCAGCAGCCGAGTTTACCTGGGACAGAACATTCAGTACTTC.

A few counts support this clone. The chain links TRBV7-9 to TRBJ1-6; a weak D match, TRBD1 (6 bases). The V end was cut by 3 bases, the J end by 7 bases, with 13 bases between. CDR1 SEHNR and CDR2 FQNEAQ come from the germline V gene (reference sequence). The CDR3 contains 15 residues. The CDR3 DNA is TGTGCCAGCAGCTTGGGGGGCGCGGGGAATTCACCCCTCCACTTT. This sequence encodes CASSLGGAGNSPLHF.

The chain has TRBV5-6 and TRBJ1-1; no definite D call. Germline values: CDR1 SGHDT, CDR2 YYEEEE. This CDR3 contains 14 residues. The V and J ends lost 1 base and 1 base respectively, with 8 bases between them. CDR3 region: CASSLYRKNTEAFF. CDR3 DNA: TGTGCCAGCAGCTTGTACAGAAAGAACACTGAAGCTTTCTTT.

The chain couples TRBV10-1 to TRBJ2-3; perhaps TRBD1 as D (6 bases). V was trimmed by 4 bases and J by 4 bases, leaving 12 bases between them. The CDR3 totals 14 residues. Germline lookup yields CDR1 WNHNN and CDR2 SYGVQD (reference sequence). The CDR3 region has the DNA TGCGCCAGCAGTGTTGGCAGGGGCGCAGATACGCAGTATTTT. Translating it yields CASSVGRGADTQYF.

This rearrangement joins TRBV5-1 to TRBJ1-4; D call uncertain. V was clipped by 0 bases and J by 7 bases, with 13 bases between them. This CDR3 is built from 15 residues. Germline CDR1 SGHRS, CDR2 YFSETQ. The CDR3 sequence is CASSLGSRFGEKLFF. The CDR3 coding sequence is TGCGCCAGCAGCTTGGGGAGCAGATTTGGTGAAAAACTGTTTTTT.

The V and J genes are TRBV29-1 and TRBJ2-2; 8 bases are shared with TRBD1. With 3 bases clipped from V and 6 bases from J, the junction kept 6 bases outside the gene matches. This CDR3 is built from 14 residues. Germline V gives CDR1 SQVTM, CDR2 ANQGSEA. Here the CDR3 reads CSVDSRTGSGELFF. The CDR3 DNA reads TGCAGCGTTGACAGTCGGACAGGGTCCGGGGAGCTGTTTTTT.

This clone was seen once. The rearrangement uses TRBV5-1 and TRBJ2-1; D possibly corresponds to TRBD1 (6 bases). Germline CDR1 and CDR2: SGHRS and YFSETQ. V gave up 6 bases and J gave up 6 bases, with 19 bases separating them. This CDR3 contains 15 residues. As DNA, the CDR3 is TGCGCCAGCAATCTCGGACAAGGGGGTCCCAATGAGCAGTTCTTC. This sequence encodes CASNLGQGGPNEQFF.

This chain joins TRBV9 and TRBJ2-2; D assignment may be TRBD1 or TRBD2 (5 bases each). The ends were cut back, 2 bases at V and 6 bases at J, with 17 bases in the middle. The CDR3 is made up of 16 amino acids. Per the germline V gene, CDR1 is SGDLS and CDR2 is YYNGEE. CDR3 nucleotides: TGTGCCAGCAGCGTGGTTAGCAGGGTGGAGGCCGGGGAGCTGTTTTTT. As protein: CASSVVSRVEAGELFF.

This chain joins TRBV9 and TRBJ1-2, with 10 positions matching TRBD1. Unmatched junction bases numbered 5, after V lost 3 bases and J lost 6 bases. Germline CDR1 SGDLS, CDR2 YYNGEE. CDR3 size: 14 residues. The CDR3 region is CASSAIDRGHGYTF. CDR3 DNA sequence: TGTGCCAGCAGCGCCATAGACAGGGGGCATGGCTACACCTTC.

This chain uses TRBV7-2 with TRBJ2-5, with TRBD2 matching over 9 bases. Per the germline V gene, CDR1 is SGHTA and CDR2 is FQGNSA. After removal of 6 bases from V and 6 bases from J, the junction contained 8 bases not matched to a gene. The CDR3 has 14 residues. CDR3 nucleotides: TGTGCCAGCAGTGGGCTAGCGGGGAGGAAGACCCAGTACTTC. As protein: CASSGLAGRKTQYF.